A single sample gave rise to the 6 T cell receptor beta chains below, sequenced in a study of human T cells and chemical hapten exposure. TCRdb itself ran the RACE reads through MiXCR, one entry per CDR3 protein. This table holds some 350,000 distinct CDR3 sequences, about 6.3% found once. Time point: patch test 2, 6 weeks after DPC sensitization. The treatment was: therapeutic diphenylcyclopropenone sensitization with weekly scalp DPC. Sequencing was performed on whole blood, taken in connection with sensitization to the hapten diphenylcyclopropenone (DPC). These receptors all stem from a woman aged 18-29 years with alopecia areata. Some clones in this sample may be carry-over from other donors' samples.

A few counts support this clonotype. The chain links TRBV6-2 or TRBV6-3 to TRBJ2-3, with D unresolved. From germline, CDR1 is MNHEY and CDR2 SVGEGT. V lost 1 base, J lost 2 bases, and 7 bases lay in between. The CDR3 is 14 residues long. CDR3 protein: CASSYWGNTDTQYF. For the CDR3, the DNA is TGTGCCAGCAGTTACTGGGGAAACACAGATACGCAGTATTTT.

This clonotype occurred many times. The chain carries TRBV4-2 and TRBJ1-5; D is ambiguous. CDR1 and CDR2 (germline): LGHNA, YNFKEQ. The CDR3 covers 13 residues. V lost 0 bases, J lost 4 bases, and 4 bases lay in between. The CDR3 sequence: CASSQDRNQPQHF. DNA of the CDR3: TGTGCCAGCAGCCAAGACAGGAATCAGCCCCAGCATTTT.

This clonotype showed up just a few times. This rearrangement joins TRBV7-3 to TRBJ2-6; D is perhaps TRBD2 (5 bases). The V gene's germline CDR1 is SGHTA and CDR2 FQGTGA. Trimming stripped 5 bases from V and 0 bases from J, with 14 bases between. The CDR3 contains 17 residues. CDR3 residues: CASSLSAGISGANVLTF. The DNA for the CDR3 is TGTGCCAGCAGCCTAAGCGCGGGTATCTCTGGGGCCAACGTCCTGACTTTC.

This clonotype was detected many times. The chain is built from TRBV10-3 and TRBJ2-7; D gene uncertain. Trimming pared 4 bases from V and 2 bases from J, leaving 9 bases between. There are 13 residues in the CDR3. Germline V gives CDR1 ENHRY, CDR2 SYGVKD. In DNA, the CDR3 is TGTGCCATCAGTGTCGGCAGAGCCTACGAGCAGTACTTC. Its protein product is CAISVGRAYEQYF.

This clonotype was seen ten or more times. The chain links TRBV6-4 to TRBJ1-4; D not certain. V was cut by 5 bases and J by 7 bases, with 14 bases left in between. The germline CDR1 and CDR2 sequences are MRHNA and SNTAGT. CDR3 length equals 14 residues. Here the CDR3 reads CASSPSTGGEKLFF. DNA for the CDR3: TGTGCCAGCAGTCCCAGCACCGGAGGTGAAAAACTGTTTTTT.

The sample holds many counts of this clonotype. The chain employs TRBV19 and TRBJ1-5; the D gene is possibly TRBD1 (5 bases). CDR1 and CDR2 (germline): LNHDA, SQIVND (reference sequence). Trimming took 2 bases from V and 5 from J, leaving 10 bases between them. The CDR3 spans 14 residues. Written as DNA, the CDR3 is TGTGCCAGTAGTATACCCCGGGGGGATCAGCCCCAGCATTTT. Its translation is CASSIPRGDQPQHF.